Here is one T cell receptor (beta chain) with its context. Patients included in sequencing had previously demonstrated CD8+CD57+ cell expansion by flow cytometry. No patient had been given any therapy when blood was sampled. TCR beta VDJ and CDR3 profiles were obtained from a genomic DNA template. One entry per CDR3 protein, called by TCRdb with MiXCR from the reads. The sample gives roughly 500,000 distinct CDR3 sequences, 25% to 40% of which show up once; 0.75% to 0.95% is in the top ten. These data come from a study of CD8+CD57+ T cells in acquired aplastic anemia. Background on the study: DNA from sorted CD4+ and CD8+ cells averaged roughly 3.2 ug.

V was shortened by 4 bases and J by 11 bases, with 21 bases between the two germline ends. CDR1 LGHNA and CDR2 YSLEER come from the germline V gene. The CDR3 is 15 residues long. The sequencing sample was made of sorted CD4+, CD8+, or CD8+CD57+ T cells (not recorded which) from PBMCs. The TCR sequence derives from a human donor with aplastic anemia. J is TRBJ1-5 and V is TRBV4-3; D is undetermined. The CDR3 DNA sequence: TGCGCCAGCAGCCCCGGGCCCACCTCGAGGGAGACCCAGCATTTT. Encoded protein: CASSPGPTSRETQHF.